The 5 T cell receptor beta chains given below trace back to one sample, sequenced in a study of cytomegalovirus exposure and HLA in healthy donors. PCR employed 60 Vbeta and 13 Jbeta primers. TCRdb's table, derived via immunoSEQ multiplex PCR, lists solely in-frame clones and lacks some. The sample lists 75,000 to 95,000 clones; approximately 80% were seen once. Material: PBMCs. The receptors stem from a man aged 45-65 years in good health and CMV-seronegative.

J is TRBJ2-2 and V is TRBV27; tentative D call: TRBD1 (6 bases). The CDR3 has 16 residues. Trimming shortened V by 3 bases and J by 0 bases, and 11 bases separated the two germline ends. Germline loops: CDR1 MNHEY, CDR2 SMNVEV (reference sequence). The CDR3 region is CASSLGTKSNTGELFF. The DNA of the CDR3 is TGTGCCAGCAGTTTGGGGACAAAATCGAACACCGGGGAGCTGTTTTTT.

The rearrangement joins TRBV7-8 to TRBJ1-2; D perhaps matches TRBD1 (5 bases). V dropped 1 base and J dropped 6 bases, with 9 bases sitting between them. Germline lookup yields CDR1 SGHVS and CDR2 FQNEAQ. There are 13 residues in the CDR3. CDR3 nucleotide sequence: TGTGCCAGCAGCTTAGATGGGGGGAATGGCTACACCTTC. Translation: CASSLDGGNGYTF.

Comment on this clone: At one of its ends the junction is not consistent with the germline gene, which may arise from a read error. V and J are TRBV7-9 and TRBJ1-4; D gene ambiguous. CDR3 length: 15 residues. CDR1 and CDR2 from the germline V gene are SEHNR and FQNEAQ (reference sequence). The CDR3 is CSSSTSGGTNEKLFF. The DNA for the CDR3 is TGTTCCAGCAGCACCTCTGGCGGTACTAATGAAAAACTGTTTTTT.

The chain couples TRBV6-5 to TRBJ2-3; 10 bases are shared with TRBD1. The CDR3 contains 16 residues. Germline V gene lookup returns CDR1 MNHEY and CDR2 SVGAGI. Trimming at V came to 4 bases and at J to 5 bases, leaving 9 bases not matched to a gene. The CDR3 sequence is CASSLAGTGVLDTQYF. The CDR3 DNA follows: TGTGCCAGCAGTTTAGCCGGGACAGGGGTATTAGATACGCAGTATTTT.

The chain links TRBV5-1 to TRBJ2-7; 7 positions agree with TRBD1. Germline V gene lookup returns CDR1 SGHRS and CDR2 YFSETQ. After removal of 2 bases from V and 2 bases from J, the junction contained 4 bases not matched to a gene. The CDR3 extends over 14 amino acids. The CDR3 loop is CASSFGTVTYEQYF. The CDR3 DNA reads TGCGCCAGCAGCTTCGGGACAGTTACCTACGAGCAGTACTTC.